These 4 T cell receptor beta chains originate from one sample sequenced in a study of cytomegalovirus exposure and HLA in healthy donors. The primer mix had 60 Vbeta and 13 Jbeta primers. The repertoire was sequenced with immunoSEQ multiplex PCR; TCRdb's copy has only in-frame clones and lacks some. Seen here are around 200,000 clones, 79% observed once, and the top ten hold approximately 4%. The material sequenced was PBMCs. The receptor set was obtained from a woman in her 30s in good health and CMV-seropositive.

This rearrangement joins TRBV19 to TRBJ2-7; no reliable D call. Germline V lookup: CDR1 LNHDA, CDR2 SQIVND (reference sequence). Trimming shortened V by 6 bases and J by 6 bases, and 18 bases separated the two germline ends. This CDR3 is 14 amino acids long. The CDR3 DNA reads as TGTGCCAGTAGGGGCCCCTCTCCGAACTCCGAGCAGTACTTC. Translating it yields CASRGPSPNSEQYF.

This rearrangement joins TRBV27 to TRBJ2-1, with TRBD2 matching over 8 bases. The CDR3 runs 17 residues. The V segment lost 6 bases and the J segment 0 bases; nucleotides outside the gene matches: 10. Germline CDR1 reads MNHEY; CDR2 reads SMNVEV (reference sequence). The CDR3 region is CASRTTQRGSSYNEQFF. CDR3 nucleotide sequence: TGTGCCAGCAGGACCACACAGCGGGGGAGCTCCTACAATGAGCAGTTCTTC.

V is TRBV4-3 and J is TRBJ2-7; 7 bases match TRBD1. CDR3 size: 16 residues. The V gene's germline CDR1 is LGHNA and CDR2 YSLEER. The ends lost 0 bases at V and 4 bases at J; junction bases unmatched: 9. Here the CDR3 DNA reads TGCGCCAGCAGCCAAGAGAACAGGGGATTGGGATACGAGCAGTACTTC. Its protein is CASSQENRGLGYEQYF.

V usage is TRBV9 and J usage is TRBJ2-3; D not certain. CDR1 and CDR2 (germline): SGDLS, YYNGEE. V lost 4 bases and J 4 bases, leaving 7 bases between the germline ends. The CDR3 covers 12 residues. The CDR3 is CASSNSPDTQYF. The CDR3 DNA reads as TGTGCCAGCAGCAACAGTCCAGATACGCAGTATTTT.